The rows below give T cell receptor beta chains drawn from one sample of a study of shared clonotypes between healthy human individuals. Some clones are missing from TCRdb's copy, which holds only in-frame ones; the method was immunoSEQ multiplex PCR. The sample comprises 850,000 to 1,200,000 clones, about 74% of which are singletons, and about 1.5% rests with the top ten. The sequencing input was memory CD4+ T cells sorted from blood. These receptors came from a man aged 18 to 35 in good health. CDR3s include the opening cysteine and the closing phenylalanine or tryptophan. A D gene is named only where the DNA matches it firmly. Expanded clones are given a class, and other clones once, few, many or no size at all.

v_call	clone_size	j_call	d_call	cdr3_nt	cdr3_aa
TRBV5-1	.	TRBJ2-2	.	TGCGCCAGCAGCTTTTTAGGTTCCGGGGAGCTGTTTTTT	CASSFLGSGELFF
TRBV4-1	few	TRBJ1-2	.	TGCGCCAGCAGCCAAGTTCTACAGGGTGACTATGGCTACACCTTC	CASSQVLQGDYGYTF
TRBV5-4	.	TRBJ1-6	.	TGTGCCAGCAGCCTGGACCTTTCACCCCTCCACTTT	CASSLDLSPLHF
TRBV5-1	.	TRBJ2-5	.	TGCGCCAGCAGCTCGATGACCGGCTCACGGACCCAGTACTTC	CASSSMTGSRTQYF
TRBV5-1	few	TRBJ2-2	.	TGCGCCAGCAGCTTACTAAGACCCACCGGGGAGCTGTTTTTT	CASSLLRPTGELFF
TRBV21-1	.	TRBJ2-7	.	TGTGCCAGCAACCTGGACAGGGGGCAGAAAGAGCAGTACTTC	CASNLDRGQKEQYF
TRBV5-6	.	TRBJ2-2	.	TGTGCCAGCAGCCCAGACAGGAGGAACACCGGGGAGCTGTTTTTT	CASSPDRRNTGELFF
TRBV5-6	.	TRBJ2-1	.	TGTGCCAGCAGCTTGCCGAGCAATGAGCAGTTCTTC	CASSLPSNEQFF
TRBV11-3	.	TRBJ2-1	TRBD2	TGTGCCAGCAGCCAAGCCCGGACTAGCGGGAGGGCACTGTTCTTC	CASSQARTSGRALFF
TRBV7-2	.	TRBJ2-1	TRBD2	TGTGCCAGCAGCTTACAAAGGGGAGCGGGGTACAATGAGCAGTTCTTC	CASSLQRGAGYNEQFF
TRBV9	many	TRBJ2-1	.	TGTGCCAGCAGCGCTACCTCTAGCCACTACAATGAGCAGTTCTTC	CASSATSSHYNEQFF
TRBV5-1	few	TRBJ2-7	TRBD1	TGCGCCAGCAGCTTCGATGGGACAGGGGGCTACGAGCAGTACTTC	CASSFDGTGGYEQYF
TRBV5-1	.	TRBJ2-7	.	TGCGTCAGCAGCTTGGTGGGGAAGAGCTCCTACGAGCAGTACTTC	CVSSLVGKSSYEQYF
TRBV7-2	.	TRBJ2-5	.	TGTGCCAGCAGCTTACCCCCCTCAGAGACCCAGTACTTC	CASSLPPSETQYF
TRBV30	.	TRBJ2-7	.	TGTGCCTGGAGCAGGGAAGACGAGCAGTACTTC	CAWSREDEQYF
TRBV27	.	TRBJ2-7	TRBD1	TGTGCCAGCAGTACTATCGGGACAGGAGGGGAGCAGTACTTC	CASSTIGTGGEQYF
TRBV2	many	TRBJ1-3	TRBD1	TGTGCCAGCAGTGGACAGGGAGCGAACACCATATATTTT	CASSGQGANTIYF
TRBV29-1	.	TRBJ1-1	.	TGCAGCGGTGGACGGATGAACACTGAAGCTTTCTTT	CSGGRMNTEAFF
TRBV6-6	.	TRBJ2-7	.	TGTGCCAGCAGTTATAGTGGGACATATGTCGAGCAGTACTTC	CASSYSGTYVEQYF
TRBV10-3	once	TRBJ2-1	.	TGTGCCATCAGCCAACAGGTTTACAATGAGCAGTTCTTC	CAISQQVYNEQFF
TRBV9	.	TRBJ2-3	.	TGTGCCAGCAGCGCCAGCATGTCTAACACAGATACGCAGTATTTT	CASSASMSNTDTQYF
TRBV19	.	TRBJ2-1	TRBD2	TGTGCCAGTAGTATGGGTAGCGGGAGGGCCGGTGAGCAGTTCTTC	CASSMGSGRAGEQFF
TRBV9	.	TRBJ1-3	TRBD1	TGTGCCAGCAGCGTAGGCTTGGGACAGGACCCTTCTGGAAACACCATATATTTT	CASSVGLGQDPSGNTIYF
TRBV19	.	TRBJ1-2	.	TGTGCCAGTAGTATCGAGACAGTTTACACCTTC	CASSIETVYTF